The 14 T cell receptor beta chains in this list originate from one sample, sequenced in a study of blood T cell repertoires in COVID-19. The protocol was immunoSEQ multiplex PCR, while the TCRdb copy is restricted to in-frame clones and leaves out a portion. The sample consists of about 69,000 clones, approximately 84% of them appearing once. Sequenced input: peripheral blood. The source is a man aged 45-65 years with COVID-19, enrolled during active disease.

This clone was observed a single time. The chain has TRBV6-1 and TRBJ2-3, with D possibly matching TRBD1 (6 bases). Germline V gives CDR1 MNHNS, CDR2 SASEGT. V lost 0 bases, J lost 4 bases, and 23 bases lay in between. This CDR3 is 19 amino acids long. This CDR3 reads CASSEALGPWKDSADTQYF. The CDR3, as DNA: TGTGCCAGCAGTGAAGCGCTAGGCCCCTGGAAGGACAGTGCAGATACGCAGTATTTT.

This clone was seen more than once but under ten times. V and J are TRBV10-3 and TRBJ1-1, with TRBD1 matching 7 bases. Germline CDR1 is ENHRY and CDR2 is SYGVKD. With 5 bases clipped from V and 0 bases from J, the junction kept 9 bases outside the gene matches. The CDR3 runs 16 residues. CDR3 residues: CAISRIRTGLNTEAFF. The CDR3 nucleotides read TGTGCCATCAGTCGTATTAGGACAGGCCTGAACACTGAAGCTTTCTTT.

The chain uses TRBV4-1 and TRBJ2-7; 11 nucleotides line up with TRBD2. Germline V lookup: CDR1 MGHRA, CDR2 YSYEKL. Trimming cost V 3 bases and J 4 bases; bases outside gene matches: 5. The length of the CDR3 is 15 residues. Written as DNA, the CDR3 is TGCGCCAGCAGCCATGCTAGCGGGGGGAGGTACGAGCAGTACTTC. It yields the protein CASSHASGGRYEQYF.

The CDR3 region is CASSFEPQTGVNYGYTF. The DNA for the CDR3 is TGCGCCAGCAGCTTTGAGCCACAGACAGGGGTCAACTATGGCTACACCTTC. This chain links TRBV5-1 with TRBJ1-2, with 8 bases that match TRBD1. CDR1 SGHRS and CDR2 YFSETQ come from the germline V gene. CDR3 length: 17 residues. V lost 2 bases, J lost 2 bases, and 11 bases stayed unmatched.

The V gene is TRBV7-5, the J gene TRBJ2-7; the D call of TRBD1 is as the table states it, not checked on the DNA. TRBV7-5 is labeled a pseudogene. The CDR3 has 14 amino acids. CDR3 sequence reads: CVRSLHRGSSQQYF. DNA of the CDR3: TGTGTCAGAAGCTTACACAGGGGGTCCTCTCAGCAGTACTTC.

DNA for the CDR3: TGTGCCAGCAGTGAGACAGAGGGAGGCTATGGCTACACCTTC. Its protein is CASSETEGGYGYTF. The rearrangement uses TRBV6-1 and TRBJ1-2, with D perhaps TRBD1 (5 bases). Looked up from germline, CDR1 is MNHNS and CDR2 is SASEGT. This CDR3 region has 14 residues. V shed 3 bases and J shed 4 bases, with 12 bases lying between them.

The table lists this clone with a count of one. V usage is TRBV7-8 and J usage is TRBJ2-1; 12 positions match TRBD2. V dropped 5 bases and J dropped 8; count of bases not matched to a gene: 16. The CDR3 has 18 amino acids. Looked up from germline, CDR1 is SGHVS and CDR2 is FQNEAQ. CDR3 sequence: CASSIGLAGGLSRDEQFF. CDR3 coding DNA: TGTGCCAGCAGCATAGGGCTAGCGGGGGGGCTTTCCCGCGATGAGCAGTTCTTC.

This chain connects TRBV19 to TRBJ2-1; 14 bases align to TRBD2. This CDR3 is 15 amino acids long. CDR1 and CDR2 (germline): LNHDA, SQIVND (reference sequence). V shed 5 bases and J 10 bases; nucleotides not matched to a gene: 7. The CDR3 bases are TGTGCCAGTAGTGTCCGGACTAGCGGGGGGTCAGAGCAGTTCTTC. Translating gives CASSVRTSGGSEQFF.

This clone has a single count. This chain connects TRBV6-2 or TRBV6-3 to TRBJ2-3; 9 bases map to TRBD1. V lost 0 bases and J lost 4; bases outside the gene matches: 5. The CDR3 length is 16 residues. Germline V gives CDR1 MNHEY, CDR2 SVGEGT. The CDR3: CASSYSGQGRADTQYF. The CDR3 DNA is TGTGCCAGCAGTTACTCTGGACAGGGGAGGGCAGATACGCAGTATTTT.

CDR3 sequence reads: CASTPRRTNYGYTF. CDR3 sequence (DNA): TGTGCCAGTACCCCGAGGAGGACTAACTATGGCTACACCTTC. The V gene is TRBV19, the J gene TRBJ1-2; no firm D call. The CDR3 is 14 residues long. Germline CDR1 is LNHDA and CDR2 is SQIVND (reference sequence). V shed 7 bases and J shed 0 bases, with 12 bases lying between them.

The chain joins TRBV6-2 or TRBV6-3 to TRBJ2-7; 8 bases line up with TRBD1. Losses at the gene ends were 5 bases for V and 6 bases for J; bases not matched to a gene: 6. Germline values: CDR1 MNHEY, CDR2 SVGEGT. CDR3 length equals 13 residues. The CDR3 DNA reads TGTGCCAGCAGTATAGGACAGGGCGGCGAGCAGTACTTC. Residues: CASSIGQGGEQYF.

J is TRBJ2-1 and V is TRBV5-1; 10 bases fit TRBD2. V dropped 0 bases and J dropped 3; count of bases not matched to a gene: 3. The germline V gene encodes CDR1 SGHRS and CDR2 YFSETQ. CDR3 length: 16 residues. CDR3 bases: TGCGCCAGCAGCTTGGCCAGGACTAGCGGCTACAATGAGCAGTTCTTC. Its protein product is CASSLARTSGYNEQFF.

The chain has TRBV5-1 and TRBJ2-1, with TRBD1 identical over 7 bases. Trimming at V came to 4 bases and at J to 6 bases, leaving 10 bases not matched to a gene. The V gene's germline CDR1 is SGHRS and CDR2 YFSETQ. This CDR3 region has 15 residues. The CDR3 spells CASSTENRGSNEQFF. CDR3 nucleotide sequence: TGCGCCAGCAGCACCGAAAACAGGGGTAGCAATGAGCAGTTCTTC.

The genes are TRBV7-3 and TRBJ2-5, with 10 bases matching TRBD1. In germline, CDR1 is SGHTA, CDR2 FQGTGA. The CDR3 runs to 15 residues. With V trimmed by 1 base and J by 4 bases, 3 bases remained unmatched. CDR3 sequence reads: CASSLRQGAGETQYF. The CDR3 DNA follows: TGTGCCAGCAGCTTAAGACAGGGGGCAGGAGAGACCCAGTACTTC.